This T cell receptor beta chain was captured in a study of CD8+ T cells in alopecia areata. On the study more broadly: Dosing spanned 6 to 18 months on tofacitinib, then 6 months off drug. Findings and caveats of the study: When scalp samples are sequenced, resident alphabeta T cells of normal skin are also captured.

The ends were cut back, 6 bases at V and 6 bases at J, with 21 bases in the middle. The germline CDR1 and CDR2 sequences are PRHDT and FYEKMQ (reference sequence). CDR3 length: 16 amino acids. It was from alopecia areata patients that lesional scalp punch biopsies and peripheral blood were collected. PBMCs served as the source from which CD4+ and CD8+ T cells were sorted. After isolation, RNA underwent reverse transcription to generate cDNA as the sequencing template. Using immunoSEQ multiplex PCR, the repertoire was profiled, and TCRdb retains in-frame clones only, with some absent. Here the sample spans approximately 57,000 clones, about 96% being singletons. Details on this clone: Its cognate antigen is unknown.

This clonotype was obtained from a human donor with alopecia areata. The chain couples TRBV13 to TRBJ2-1, with a possible D match to TRBD1 (5 bases). Specimen: CD8+ T cells sorted from blood, collected at week 0. CDR3 region: CASSSTRRVSGNEQFF. For the CDR3, the DNA is TGTGCCAGCAGTTCGACCCGCAGGGTGTCGGGCAATGAGCAGTTCTTC. The complete variable domain, with remaining parts taken from reference TRBV13 and TRBJ2-1, reads AAGVIQSPRHLIKEKRETATLKCYPIPRHDTVYWYQQGPGQDPQFLISFYEKMQSDKGSIPDRFSAQQFSDYHSELNMSSLELGDSALYFCASSSTRRVSGNEQFFGPGTRLTVL.